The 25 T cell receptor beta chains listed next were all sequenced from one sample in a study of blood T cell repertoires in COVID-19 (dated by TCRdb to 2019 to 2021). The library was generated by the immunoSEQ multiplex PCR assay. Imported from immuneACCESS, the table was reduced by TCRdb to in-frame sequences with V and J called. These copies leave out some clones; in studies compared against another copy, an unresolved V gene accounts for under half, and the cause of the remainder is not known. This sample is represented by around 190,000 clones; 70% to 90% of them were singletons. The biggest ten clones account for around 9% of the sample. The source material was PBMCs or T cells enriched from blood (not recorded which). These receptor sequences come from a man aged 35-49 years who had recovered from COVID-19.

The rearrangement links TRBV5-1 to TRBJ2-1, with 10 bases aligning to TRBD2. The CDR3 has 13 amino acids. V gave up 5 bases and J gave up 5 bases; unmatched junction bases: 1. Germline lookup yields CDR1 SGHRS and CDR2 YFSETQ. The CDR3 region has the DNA TGCGCCAGCAGACTAGCGGGGAACAATGAGCAGTTCTTC. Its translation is CASRLAGNNEQFF. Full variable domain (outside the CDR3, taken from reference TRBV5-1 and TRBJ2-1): KAGVTQTPRYLIKTRGQQVTLSCSPISGHRSVSWYQQTPGQGLQFLFEYFSETQRNKGNFPGRFSGRQFSNSRSEMNVSTLELGDSALYLCASRLAGNNEQFFGPGTRLTVL.

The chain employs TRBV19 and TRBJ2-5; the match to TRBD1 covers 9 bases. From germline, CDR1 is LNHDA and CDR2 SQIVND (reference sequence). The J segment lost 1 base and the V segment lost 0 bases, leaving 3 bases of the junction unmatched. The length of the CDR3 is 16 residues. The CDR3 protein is CASSIDGTGPQETQYF. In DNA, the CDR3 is TGTGCCAGTAGTATAGATGGGACAGGGCCCCAAGAGACCCAGTACTTC.

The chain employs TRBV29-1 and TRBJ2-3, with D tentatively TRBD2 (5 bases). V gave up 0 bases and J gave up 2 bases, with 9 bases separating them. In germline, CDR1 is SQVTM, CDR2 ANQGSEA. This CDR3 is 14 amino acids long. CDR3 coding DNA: TGCAGCGTTGAAGATCGGGGATTCACAGATACGCAGTATTTT. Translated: CSVEDRGFTDTQYF.

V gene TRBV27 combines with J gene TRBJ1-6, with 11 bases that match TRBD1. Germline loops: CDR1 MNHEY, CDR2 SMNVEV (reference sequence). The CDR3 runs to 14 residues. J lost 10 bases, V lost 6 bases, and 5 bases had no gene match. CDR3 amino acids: CASSLGQGASPLHF. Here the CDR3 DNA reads TGTGCCAGCAGCTTAGGACAGGGGGCGTCACCCCTCCACTTT.

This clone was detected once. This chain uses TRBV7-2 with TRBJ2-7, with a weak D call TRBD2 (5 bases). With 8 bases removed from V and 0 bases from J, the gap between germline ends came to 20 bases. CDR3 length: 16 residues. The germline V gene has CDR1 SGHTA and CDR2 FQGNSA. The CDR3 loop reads CASSRGLWGSSYEQYF. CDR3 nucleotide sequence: TGTGCCAGCTCTCGAGGGCTCTGGGGTAGCTCCTACGAGCAGTACTTC. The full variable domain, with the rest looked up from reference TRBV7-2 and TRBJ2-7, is GAGVSQSPSNKVTEKGKDVELRCDPISGHTALYWYRQSLGQGLEFLIYFQGNSAPDKSGLPSDRFSAERTGGSVSTLTIQRTQQEDSAVYLCASSRGLWGSSYEQYFGPGTRLTVT.

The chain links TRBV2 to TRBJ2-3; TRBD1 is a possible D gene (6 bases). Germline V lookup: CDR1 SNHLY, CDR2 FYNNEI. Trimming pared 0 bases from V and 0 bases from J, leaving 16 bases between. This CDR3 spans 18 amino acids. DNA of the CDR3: TGTGCCAGCAGTGAAGCGAGTTCCTGGACAGCAAGCACAGATACGCAGTATTTT. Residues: CASSEASSWTASTDTQYF.

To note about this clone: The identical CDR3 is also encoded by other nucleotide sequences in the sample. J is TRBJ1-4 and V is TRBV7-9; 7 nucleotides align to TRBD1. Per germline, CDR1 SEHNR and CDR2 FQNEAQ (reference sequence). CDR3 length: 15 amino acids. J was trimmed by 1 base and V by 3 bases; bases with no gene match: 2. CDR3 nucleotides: TGTGCCAGCAGCTTGACAGGGCGAACTAATGAAAAACTGTTTTTT. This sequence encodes CASSLTGRTNEKLFF.

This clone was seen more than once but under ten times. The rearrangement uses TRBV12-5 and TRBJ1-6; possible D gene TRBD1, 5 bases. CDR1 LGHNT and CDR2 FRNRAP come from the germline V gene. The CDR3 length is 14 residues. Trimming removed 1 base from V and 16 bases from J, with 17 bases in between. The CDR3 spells CASGLAPGGGSLHF. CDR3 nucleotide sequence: TGTGCTAGTGGTTTGGCTCCGGGGGGGGGATCACTCCACTTT. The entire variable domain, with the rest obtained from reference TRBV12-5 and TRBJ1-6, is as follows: DARVTQTPRHKVTEMGQEVTMRCQPILGHNTVFWYRQTMMQGLELLAYFRNRAPLDDSGMPKDRFSAEMPDATLATLKIQPSEPRDSAVYFCASGLAPGGGSLHFGNGTRLTVT.

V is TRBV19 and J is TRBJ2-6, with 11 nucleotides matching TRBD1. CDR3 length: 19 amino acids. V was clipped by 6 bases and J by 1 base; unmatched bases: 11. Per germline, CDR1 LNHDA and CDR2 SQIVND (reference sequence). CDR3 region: CASSNKPGQGGSGANVLTF. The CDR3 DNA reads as TGTGCCAGTAGCAACAAACCGGGACAGGGGGGTTCTGGGGCCAACGTCCTGACTTTC.

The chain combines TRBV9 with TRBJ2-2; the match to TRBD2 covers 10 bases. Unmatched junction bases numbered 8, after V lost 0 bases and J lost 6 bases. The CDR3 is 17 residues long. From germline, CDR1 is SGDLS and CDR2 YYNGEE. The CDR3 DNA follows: TGTGCCAGCAGCGTAGGGGCTAGCGGGAGAAACGCCGGGGAGCTGTTTTTT. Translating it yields CASSVGASGRNAGELFF. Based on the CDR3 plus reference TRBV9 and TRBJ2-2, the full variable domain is DSGVTQTPKHLITATGQRVTLRCSPRSGDLSVYWYQQSLDQGLQFLIQYYNGEERAKGNILERFSAQQFPDLHSELNLSSLELGDSALYFCASSVGASGRNAGELFFGEGSRLTVL.

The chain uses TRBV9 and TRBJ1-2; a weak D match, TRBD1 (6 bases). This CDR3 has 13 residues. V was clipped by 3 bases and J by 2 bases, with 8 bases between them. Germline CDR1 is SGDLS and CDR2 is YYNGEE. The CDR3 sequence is CASSATGNYGYTF. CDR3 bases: TGTGCCAGCAGCGCTACAGGGAACTATGGCTACACCTTC.

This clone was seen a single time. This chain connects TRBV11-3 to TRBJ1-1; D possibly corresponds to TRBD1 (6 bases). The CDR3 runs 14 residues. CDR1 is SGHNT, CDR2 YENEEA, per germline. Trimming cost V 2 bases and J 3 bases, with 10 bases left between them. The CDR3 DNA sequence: TGTGCCAGCAGCTTACGGGGGGCCGACACTGAAGCTTTCTTT. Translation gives CASSLRGADTEAFF.

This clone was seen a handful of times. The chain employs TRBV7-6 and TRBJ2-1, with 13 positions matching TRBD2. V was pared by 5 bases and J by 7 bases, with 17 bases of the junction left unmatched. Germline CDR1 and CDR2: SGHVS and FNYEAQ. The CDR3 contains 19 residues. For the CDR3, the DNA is TGTGCCAGCAGCCCACGCCCCGTTACTAGCGGGAGGGCCAGGAATGAGCAGTTCTTC. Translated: CASSPRPVTSGRARNEQFF. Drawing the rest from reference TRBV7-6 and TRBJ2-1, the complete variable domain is GAGVSQSPRYKVTKRGQDVALRCDPISGHVSLYWYRQALGQGPEFLTYFNYEAQQDKSGLPNDRFSAERPEGSISTLTIQRTEQRDSAMYRCASSPRPVTSGRARNEQFFGPGTRLTVL.

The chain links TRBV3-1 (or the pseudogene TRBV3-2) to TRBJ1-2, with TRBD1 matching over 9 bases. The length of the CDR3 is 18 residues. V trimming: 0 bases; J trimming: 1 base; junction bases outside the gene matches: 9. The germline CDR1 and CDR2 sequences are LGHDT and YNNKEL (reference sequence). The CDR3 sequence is CASSQEGAGTGINYGYTF. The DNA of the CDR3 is TGTGCCAGCAGCCAAGAGGGGGCCGGGACAGGGATTAACTATGGCTACACCTTC.

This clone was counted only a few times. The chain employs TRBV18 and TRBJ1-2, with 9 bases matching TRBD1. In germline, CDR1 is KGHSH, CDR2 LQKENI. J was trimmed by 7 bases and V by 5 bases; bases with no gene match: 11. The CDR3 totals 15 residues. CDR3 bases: TGTGCCAGCTCATGGAAACAGGGGGCAAACGCTGGCTACACCTTC. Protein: CASSWKQGANAGYTF.

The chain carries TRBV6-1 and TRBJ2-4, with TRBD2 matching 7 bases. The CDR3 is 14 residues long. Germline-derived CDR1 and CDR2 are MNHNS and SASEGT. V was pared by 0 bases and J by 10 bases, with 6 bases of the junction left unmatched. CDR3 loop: CASSEAGGRNIQYF. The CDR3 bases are TGTGCCAGCAGTGAAGCCGGGGGGAGGAATATTCAGTACTTC.

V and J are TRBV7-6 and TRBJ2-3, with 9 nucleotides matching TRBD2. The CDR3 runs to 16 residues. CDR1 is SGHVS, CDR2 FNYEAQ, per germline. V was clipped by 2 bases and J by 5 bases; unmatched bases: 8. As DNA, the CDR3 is TGTGCCAGCAGCTTACAGTCGGCGGGAGGGATAGATACGCAGTATTTT. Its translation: CASSLQSAGGIDTQYF.

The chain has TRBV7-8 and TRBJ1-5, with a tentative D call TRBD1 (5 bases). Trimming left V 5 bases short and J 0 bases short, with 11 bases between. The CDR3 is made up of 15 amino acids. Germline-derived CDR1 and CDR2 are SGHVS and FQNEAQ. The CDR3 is CASSRARVSNQPQHF. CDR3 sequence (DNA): TGTGCCAGCAGCCGTGCCAGGGTTAGCAATCAGCCCCAGCATTTT. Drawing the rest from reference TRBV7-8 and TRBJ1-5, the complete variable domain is GAGVSQSPRYKVAKRGQDVALRCDPISGHVSLFWYQQALGQGPEFLTYFQNEAQLDKSGLPSDRFFAERPEGSVSTLKIQRTQQEDSAVYLCASSRARVSNQPQHFGDGTRLSIL.

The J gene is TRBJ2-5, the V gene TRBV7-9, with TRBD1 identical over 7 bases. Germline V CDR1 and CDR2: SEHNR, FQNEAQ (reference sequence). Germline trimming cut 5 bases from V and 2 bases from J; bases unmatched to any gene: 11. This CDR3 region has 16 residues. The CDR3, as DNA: TGTGCCAGCAGCCCAGCTAGGGGGCTCCGTCAAGAGACCCAGTACTTC. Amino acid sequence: CASSPARGLRQETQYF.

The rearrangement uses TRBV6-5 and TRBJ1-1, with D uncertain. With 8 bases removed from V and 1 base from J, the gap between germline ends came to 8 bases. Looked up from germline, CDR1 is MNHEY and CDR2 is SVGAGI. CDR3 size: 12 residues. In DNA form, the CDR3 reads TGTGCCAGCGTGCGAGAGAACACTGAAGCTTTCTTT. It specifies CASVRENTEAFF.

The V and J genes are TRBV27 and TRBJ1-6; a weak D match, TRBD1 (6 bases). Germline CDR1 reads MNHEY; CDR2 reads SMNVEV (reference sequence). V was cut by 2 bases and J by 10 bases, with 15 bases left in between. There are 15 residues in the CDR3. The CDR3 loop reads CASSLIAQGSSPLHF. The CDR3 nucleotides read TGTGCCAGCAGTTTAATCGCACAGGGCTCCTCACCCCTCCACTTT.

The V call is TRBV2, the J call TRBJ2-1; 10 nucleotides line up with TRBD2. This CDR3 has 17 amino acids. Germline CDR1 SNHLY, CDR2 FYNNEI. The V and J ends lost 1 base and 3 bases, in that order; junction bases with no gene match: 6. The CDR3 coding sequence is TGTGCCAGCAGTGAAGGCGGTAGCGGGGGGTTCTACAATGAGCAGTTCTTC. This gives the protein CASSEGGSGGFYNEQFF. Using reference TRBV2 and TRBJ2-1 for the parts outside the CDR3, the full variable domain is EPEVTQTPSHQVTQMGQEVILRCVPISNHLYFYWYRQILGQKVEFLVSFYNNEISEKSEIFDDQFSVERPDGSNFTLKIRSTKLEDSAMYFCASSEGGSGGFYNEQFFGPGTRLTVL.

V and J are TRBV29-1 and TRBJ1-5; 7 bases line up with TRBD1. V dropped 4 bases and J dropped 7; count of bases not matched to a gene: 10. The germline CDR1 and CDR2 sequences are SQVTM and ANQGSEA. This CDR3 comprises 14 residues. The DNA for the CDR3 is TGCAGCGTTGGGATCGGGACAGTCGGGCAGCCCCAGCATTTT. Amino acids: CSVGIGTVGQPQHF.

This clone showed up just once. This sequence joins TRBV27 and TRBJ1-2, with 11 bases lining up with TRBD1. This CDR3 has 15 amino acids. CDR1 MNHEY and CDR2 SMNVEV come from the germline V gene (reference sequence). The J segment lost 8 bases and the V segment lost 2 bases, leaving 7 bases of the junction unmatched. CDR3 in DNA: TGTGCCAGCAGTTTAATAGGACAGGGGGCGCGAGGCTACACCTTC. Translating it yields CASSLIGQGARGYTF.

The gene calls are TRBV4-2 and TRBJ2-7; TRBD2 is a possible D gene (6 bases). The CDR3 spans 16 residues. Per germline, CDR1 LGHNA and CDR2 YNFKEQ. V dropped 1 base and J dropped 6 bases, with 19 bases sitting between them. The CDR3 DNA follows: TGTGCCAGCAGCCAAGCGGGACTCCATTCCCCTTCCGAGCAGTACTTC. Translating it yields CASSQAGLHSPSEQYF.